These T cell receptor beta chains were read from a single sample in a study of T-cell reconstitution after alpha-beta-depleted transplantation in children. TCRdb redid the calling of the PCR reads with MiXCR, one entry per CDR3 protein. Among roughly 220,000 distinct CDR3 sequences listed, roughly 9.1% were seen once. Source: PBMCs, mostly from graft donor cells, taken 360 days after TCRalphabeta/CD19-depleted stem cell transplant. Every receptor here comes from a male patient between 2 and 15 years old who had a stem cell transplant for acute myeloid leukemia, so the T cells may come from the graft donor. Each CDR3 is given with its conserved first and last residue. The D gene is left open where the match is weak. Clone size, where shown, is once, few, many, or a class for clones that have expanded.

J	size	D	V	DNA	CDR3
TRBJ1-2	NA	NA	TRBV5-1	TGCGCCAGCAGCTTGGGAGTTAACTATGGCTACACCTTC	CASSLGVNYGYTF
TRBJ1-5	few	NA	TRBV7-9	TGTGCCAGCAGCTTAGGGGCGAGTCAGCCCCAGCATTTT	CASSLGASQPQHF
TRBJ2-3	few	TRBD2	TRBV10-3	TGTGCCATCACCGGAGCGGGGGAGGATACAGATACGCAGTATTTT	CAITGAGEDTDTQYF
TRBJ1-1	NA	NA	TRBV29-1	TGCAGCGTTGATACAGGGCCAACTGAAGCTTTCTTT	CSVDTGPTEAFF
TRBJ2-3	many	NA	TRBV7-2	TGTGCCAGCAGAATGGCTACGCGGCCAGATACGCAGTATTTT	CASRMATRPDTQYF
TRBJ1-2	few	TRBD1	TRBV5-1	TGCGCCAGCAGCTTGGTAGAGGGGGCGGACGGCTACACCTTC	CASSLVEGADGYTF
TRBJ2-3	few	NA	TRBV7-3	TGTGCCAGCAGCGATAGGGATACGCAGTATTTT	CASSDRDTQYF
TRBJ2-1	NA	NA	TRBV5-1	TGCGCCAGCAGCTTGGGTCCCTCGTATGAGCAGTTCTTC	CASSLGPSYEQFF
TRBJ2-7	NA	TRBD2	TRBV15	TGTGCCACCAGCAGAGGGGGACTACTTATCTACGAGCAGTACTTC	CATSRGGLLIYEQYF
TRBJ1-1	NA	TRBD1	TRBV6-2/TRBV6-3	TGTGCCAGCAGTTACGCAATTGGGACAGGGGTGAACACTGAAGCTTTCTTT	CASSYAIGTGVNTEAFF
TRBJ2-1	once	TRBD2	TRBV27	TGTGCCAGCAGTTTATGGGGGACTAGCGGGAGGGGAGACAATGAGCAGTTCTTC	CASSLWGTSGRGDNEQFF
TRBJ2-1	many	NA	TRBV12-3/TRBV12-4	TGTGCCAGCAGTTCGACGGGGGAAAATGAGCAGTTCTTC	CASSSTGENEQFF
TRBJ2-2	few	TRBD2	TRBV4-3	TGCGCCAGCAGCCAAGGGCTAGCGGGACCCGGGGAGCTGTTTTTT	CASSQGLAGPGELFF
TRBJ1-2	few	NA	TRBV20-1	TGCTGTGCTAGTAGGCCCCTACGGGGGCTATATGGCTACACCTTC	CCASRPLRGLYGYTF
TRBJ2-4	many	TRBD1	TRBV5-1	TGCGCCAGCAGTCGGACAGGGGGAGTCAAAAACATTCAGTACTTC	CASSRTGGVKNIQYF
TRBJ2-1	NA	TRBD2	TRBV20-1	TGCAGTGCTAGAAACGCCAGCGGGGGCTCCTACAATGAGCAGTTCTTC	CSARNASGGSYNEQFF
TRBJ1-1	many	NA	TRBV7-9	TGTGCCAGCAGCTTAACAGGTTACGCTGAAGCTTTCTTT	CASSLTGYAEAFF
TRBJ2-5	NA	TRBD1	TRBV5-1	TGCGCCAGCAGCTCGGGACAGCGCGAAGAGACCCAGTACTTC	CASSSGQREETQYF
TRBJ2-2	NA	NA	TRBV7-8	TGTGCCAGCAGCTCCCCCTCGGGGGGCTCCGGGGAGCTGTTTTTT	CASSSPSGGSGELFF
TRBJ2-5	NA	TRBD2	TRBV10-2	TGCGCCAGCAGTGAGTCGGGGACTAGCGGGAGCGGGACCCAGTACTTC	CASSESGTSGSGTQYF
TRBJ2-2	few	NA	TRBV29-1	TGCAGCGTTGAAGTTAGGGGACACCGGAACACCGGGGAGCTGTTTTTT	CSVEVRGHRNTGELFF
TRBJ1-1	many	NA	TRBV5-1	TGCGCCAGCAGCCTCCAAACGAACACTGAAGCTTTCTTT	CASSLQTNTEAFF
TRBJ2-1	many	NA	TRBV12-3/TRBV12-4	TGTGCCAGCAGTTTCCGCAGTCCCAATGAGCAGTTCTTC	CASSFRSPNEQFF
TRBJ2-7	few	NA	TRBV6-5	TGTGCCAGCAGGCACGGGTCCTACGAGCAGTACTTC	CASRHGSYEQYF
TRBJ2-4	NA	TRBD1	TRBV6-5	TGTGCCAGCAGTTACTCGGAGGACAGGGGGGGAAACATTCAGTACTTC	CASSYSEDRGGNIQYF
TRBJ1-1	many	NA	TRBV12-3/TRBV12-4	TGTGCCAGCAGTTTGCGCAGGGGTGGCACTGAAGCTTTCTTT	CASSLRRGGTEAFF
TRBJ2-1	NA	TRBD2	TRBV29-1	TGCAGCTCTCGGACTAGCGGGAGGGCCGCCTACAATGAGCAGTTCTTC	CSSRTSGRAAYNEQFF
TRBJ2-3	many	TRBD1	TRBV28	TGTGCCAGCAGTGTGGGGACAGGGGGCACAGATACGCAGTATTTT	CASSVGTGGTDTQYF
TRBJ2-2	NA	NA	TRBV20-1	TGCAGTGCTAGGAAGGTGGCGAACACCGGGGAGCTGTTTTTT	CSARKVANTGELFF
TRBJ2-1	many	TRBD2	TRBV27	TGTGCCAGCAGTGTCCTAGCGGGGCTCGACAATGAGCAGTTCTTC	CASSVLAGLDNEQFF
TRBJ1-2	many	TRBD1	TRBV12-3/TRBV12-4	TGTGCCAGTTTAATGGCACCGGGACAGGTGGGCTATGGCTACACCTTC	CASLMAPGQVGYGYTF
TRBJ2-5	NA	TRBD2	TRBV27	TGTGCCAGCAGCCCGGGACTAGCAGGGCCCCAAGAGACCCAGTACTTC	CASSPGLAGPQETQYF
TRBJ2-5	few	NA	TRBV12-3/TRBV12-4	TGTGCCAGCAGTTTTCTCCGGAGAGGTGGGGAGACCCAGTACTTC	CASSFLRRGGETQYF
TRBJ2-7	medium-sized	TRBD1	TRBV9	TGTGCCAGCAGCGTAGCAGGGACAGAAAACCACGAGCAGTACTTC	CASSVAGTENHEQYF
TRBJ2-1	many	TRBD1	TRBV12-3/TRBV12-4	TGTGCCAGCAGTTCCTCCGGGACAGGGTACATAGTTGGGCAGTTCTTC	CASSSSGTGYIVGQFF
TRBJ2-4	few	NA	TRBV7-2	TGTGCCAGCAGCCGACGCCCGGACGTAAACTCCAAAAACATTCAGTACTTC	CASSRRPDVNSKNIQYF
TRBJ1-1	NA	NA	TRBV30	TGTGCCTGGATATTCACTGAAGCTTTCTTT	CAWIFTEAFF
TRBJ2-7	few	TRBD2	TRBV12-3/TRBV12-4	TGTGCCAGCAGGGCGCGCGGGAGGGCCTACGAGCAGTACTTC	CASRARGRAYEQYF
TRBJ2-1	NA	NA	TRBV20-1	TGCAGTGCTAGTGAGGACCTTTACAATGAGCAGTTCTTC	CSASEDLYNEQFF
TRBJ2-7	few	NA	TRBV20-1	TGCAGTGCTAGAGAACTCACCAGCGAGCAGTACTTC	CSARELTSEQYF
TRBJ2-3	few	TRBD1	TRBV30	TGTGCCTGGAGTAACTCACAGGGGGCAGCGACAGATACGCAGTATTTT	CAWSNSQGAATDTQYF
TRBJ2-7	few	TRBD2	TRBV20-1	TGCAGTGCTCAAAGACTGCTGGGAGCGGGAAGCTCCTACGAGCAGTACTTC	CSAQRLLGAGSSYEQYF
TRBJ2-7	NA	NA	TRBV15	TGTGCCACCAGCAGAGATCGAACCGGGTGGGAGCAGTACTTC	CATSRDRTGWEQYF
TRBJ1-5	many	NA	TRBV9	TGTGCCAGCAGCGTAACGGGGGCGGCCGATCAGCCCCAGCATTTT	CASSVTGAADQPQHF
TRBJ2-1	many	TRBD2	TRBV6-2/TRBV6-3	TGTGCCAGCAGTTACAGGACTAGCGGGAGGCCCCACTACAATGAGCAGTTCTTC	CASSYRTSGRPHYNEQFF
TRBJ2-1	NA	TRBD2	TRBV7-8	TGTGCCAGCAGCCCCACCCTAGGTGCGGGAGCTACCTACAATGAGCAGTTCTTC	CASSPTLGAGATYNEQFF
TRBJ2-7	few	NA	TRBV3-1	TGTGCCAGCAGCCCCGGACTCCTATCCTACGAGCAGTACTTC	CASSPGLLSYEQYF
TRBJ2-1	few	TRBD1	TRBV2	TGTGCCAGCCGGAGAGCCGGGACAGGGTATCCTGAGCAGTTCTTC	CASRRAGTGYPEQFF
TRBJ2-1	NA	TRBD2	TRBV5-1	TGCGCCAGCAGCTCTGGGACTAGCGGACCCTACAATGAGCAGTTCTTC	CASSSGTSGPYNEQFF
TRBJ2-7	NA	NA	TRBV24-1	TGTGCCACCAGTGATTTTAGACGTTACGAGCAGTACTTC	CATSDFRRYEQYF
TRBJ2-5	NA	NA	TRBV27	TGTGCCAGCAGTCCCCGGACATGGTCGACCCAGTACTTC	CASSPRTWSTQYF
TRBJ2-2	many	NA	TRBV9	TGTGCCAGCACCCAAGGCGGGGAGCTGTTTTTT	CASTQGGELFF
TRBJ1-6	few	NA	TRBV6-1	TGTGCCAGCAGTGAAGTGCCAATCGAGTCACCCCTCCACTTT	CASSEVPIESPLHF